These T cell receptor beta chains were read from a single sample in a study of OX40 agonist ivuxolimab in advanced cancers. Profiled with immunoSEQ multiplex PCR; TCRdb holds only in-frame clones, not every one. The table includes about 35,000 clones, 84% detected once. The source material was CD4+ or CD8+ T cells sorted from blood, sampled in a trial of the OX40 agonist ivuxolimab. The receptors originated from an adult with an advanced solid tumor such as melanoma, head and neck, liver or kidney cancer. The CDR3 runs from the conserved cysteine through the conserved F or W.

CDR3aa: CASSLPDRGYDTQYF
len: 15
j_gene: TRBJ2-3
v_gene: TRBV7-6

CDR3aa: CASSFYENQPQHF
len: 13
j_gene: TRBJ1-5
v_gene: TRBV6-5

CDR3aa: CASSVKGGTEAFF
len: 13
j_gene: TRBJ1-1
v_gene: TRBV9

CDR3aa: CAWSIETQYF
len: 10
j_gene: TRBJ2-5
v_gene: TRBV30

CDR3aa: CASSLTGDRYNEQFF
len: 15
j_gene: TRBJ2-1
v_gene: TRBV5-1

CDR3aa: CASSRGTFNTGELFF
len: 15
j_gene: TRBJ2-2
v_gene: TRBV18

CDR3aa: CASSYPVSETQYF
len: 13
j_gene: TRBJ2-5
v_gene: TRBV6-6

CDR3aa: CASSLIQGKNTEAFF
len: 15
j_gene: TRBJ1-1
v_gene: TRBV5-5

CDR3aa: CASSPRAQRNEQFF
len: 14
j_gene: TRBJ2-1
v_gene: TRBV5-4

CDR3aa: CASSTLQGVYSPLHF
len: 15
j_gene: TRBJ1-6
v_gene: TRBV6-5

CDR3aa: CASSQNSGGSTDTQYF
len: 16
j_gene: TRBJ2-3
v_gene: TRBV4-2

CDR3aa: CASSQDSGLLTDTQYF
len: 16
j_gene: TRBJ2-3
v_gene: TRBV14

CDR3aa: CASRQGTGSNEKLFF
len: 15
j_gene: TRBJ1-4
v_gene: TRBV9

CDR3aa: CASSVALLANDEQFF
len: 15
j_gene: TRBJ2-1
v_gene: TRBV9

CDR3aa: CASSITGLAGGPEQFF
len: 16
j_gene: TRBJ2-1
v_gene: TRBV7-2

CDR3aa: CASSDKASSYNSPLHF
len: 16
j_gene: TRBJ1-6
v_gene: TRBV25-1

CDR3aa: CASSLLPGYSNQPQHF
len: 16
j_gene: TRBJ1-5
v_gene: TRBV11-2

CDR3aa: CASSPTGANYGYTF
len: 14
j_gene: TRBJ1-2
v_gene: TRBV5-1

CDR3aa: CASSLASGALNEQFF
len: 15
j_gene: TRBJ2-1
v_gene: TRBV5-1

CDR3aa: CASSSGTSLETQYF
len: 14
j_gene: TRBJ2-5
v_gene: TRBV5-4

CDR3aa: CASSRDRAGELFF
len: 13
j_gene: TRBJ2-2
v_gene: TRBV11-2

CDR3aa: CAWSVGQIHQDTEAFF
len: 16
j_gene: TRBJ1-1
v_gene: TRBV30

CDR3aa: CATSRDETGGYEQYF
len: 15
j_gene: TRBJ2-7
v_gene: TRBV15

CDR3aa: CASSLDSGGAGDTQYF
len: 16
j_gene: TRBJ2-3
v_gene: TRBV7-2

CDR3aa: CASSLVGGNEKLFF
len: 14
j_gene: TRBJ1-4
v_gene: TRBV5-1

CDR3aa: CASSYLAGVTRGEQYF
len: 16
j_gene: TRBJ2-7
v_gene: TRBV11-2

CDR3aa: CASRRGQRLTYEQYF
len: 15
j_gene: TRBJ2-7
v_gene: TRBV10-1

CDR3aa: CASSPGWGTDTQYF
len: 14
j_gene: TRBJ2-3
v_gene: TRBV7-2

CDR3aa: CASSEVGIEGYTF
len: 13
j_gene: TRBJ1-2
v_gene: TRBV6-1

CDR3aa: CASSPTGSVHLYGYTF
len: 16
j_gene: TRBJ1-2
v_gene: TRBV7-9

CDR3aa: CASRSPAGPGETQYF
len: 15
j_gene: TRBJ2-5
v_gene: TRBV28

CDR3aa: CASRPGGKDEAFF
len: 13
j_gene: TRBJ1-1
v_gene: TRBV7-8

CDR3aa: CASSLGDLKNEKLFF
len: 15
j_gene: TRBJ1-4
v_gene: TRBV19

CDR3aa: CASSEFGGGLGANVLTF
len: 17
j_gene: TRBJ2-6
v_gene: TRBV10-2

CDR3aa: CASIVRDRSAEQFF
len: 14
j_gene: TRBJ2-1
v_gene: TRBV7-2

CDR3aa: CASSQQPRGYGYTF
len: 14
j_gene: TRBJ1-2
v_gene: TRBV27

CDR3aa: CASSLSGLFGYTF
len: 13
j_gene: TRBJ1-2
v_gene: TRBV5-8

CDR3aa: CSVAYVQNYGYTF
len: 13
j_gene: TRBJ1-2
v_gene: TRBV29-1

CDR3aa: CASRFTGEIWPYNSPLHF
len: 18
j_gene: TRBJ1-6
v_gene: TRBV10-1

CDR3aa: CASTSFYNEQFF
len: 12
j_gene: TRBJ2-1
v_gene: TRBV19

CDR3aa: CASSRTEAMMPQHF
len: 14
j_gene: TRBJ1-5
v_gene: TRBV27

CDR3aa: CASSIGLAEQETQYF
len: 15
j_gene: TRBJ2-5
v_gene: TRBV19

CDR3aa: CASSPSRSDSVRVPGTGELFF
len: 21
j_gene: TRBJ2-2
v_gene: TRBV18

CDR3aa: CASSIGGSGANVLTF
len: 15
j_gene: TRBJ2-6
v_gene: TRBV18

CDR3aa: CASSQRVGLETQYF
len: 14
j_gene: TRBJ2-5
v_gene: TRBV7-9

CDR3aa: CASSSGLFNEKLFF
len: 14
j_gene: TRBJ1-4
v_gene: TRBV27

CDR3aa: CASAGPGNTIYF
len: 12
j_gene: TRBJ1-3
v_gene: TRBV7-8

CDR3aa: CASSQGALGGRGYEQYF
len: 17
j_gene: TRBJ2-7
v_gene: TRBV4-1